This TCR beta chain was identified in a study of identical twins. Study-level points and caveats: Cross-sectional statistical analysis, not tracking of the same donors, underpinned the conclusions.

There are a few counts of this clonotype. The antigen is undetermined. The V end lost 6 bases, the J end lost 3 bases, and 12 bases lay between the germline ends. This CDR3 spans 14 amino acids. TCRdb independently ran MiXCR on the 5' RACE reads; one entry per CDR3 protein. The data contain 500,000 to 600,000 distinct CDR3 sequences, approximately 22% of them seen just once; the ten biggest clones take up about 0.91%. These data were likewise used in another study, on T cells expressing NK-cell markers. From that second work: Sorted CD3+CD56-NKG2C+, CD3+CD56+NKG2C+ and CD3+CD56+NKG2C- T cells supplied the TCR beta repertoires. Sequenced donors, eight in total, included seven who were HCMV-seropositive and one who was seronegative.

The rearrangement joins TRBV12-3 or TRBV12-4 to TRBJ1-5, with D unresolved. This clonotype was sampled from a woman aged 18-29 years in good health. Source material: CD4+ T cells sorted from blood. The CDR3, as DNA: TGTGCCAGCAGATACGGACGCCTCAATCAGCCCCAGCATTTT. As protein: CASRYGRLNQPQHF.